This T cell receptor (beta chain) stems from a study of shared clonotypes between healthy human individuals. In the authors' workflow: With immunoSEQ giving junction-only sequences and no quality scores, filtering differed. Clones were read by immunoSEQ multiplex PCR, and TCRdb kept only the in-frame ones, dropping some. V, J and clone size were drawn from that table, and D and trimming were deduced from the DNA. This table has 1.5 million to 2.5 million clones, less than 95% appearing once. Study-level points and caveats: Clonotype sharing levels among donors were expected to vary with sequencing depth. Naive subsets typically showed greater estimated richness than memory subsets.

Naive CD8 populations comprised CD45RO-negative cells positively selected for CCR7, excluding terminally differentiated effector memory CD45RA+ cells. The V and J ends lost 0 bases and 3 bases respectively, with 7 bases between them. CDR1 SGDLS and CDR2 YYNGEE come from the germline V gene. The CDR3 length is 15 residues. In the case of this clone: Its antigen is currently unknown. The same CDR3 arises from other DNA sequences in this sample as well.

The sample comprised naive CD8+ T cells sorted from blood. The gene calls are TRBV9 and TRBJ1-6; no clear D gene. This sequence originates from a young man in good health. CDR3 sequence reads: CASSVDGDYNSPLHF. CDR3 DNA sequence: TGTGCCAGCAGCGTAGACGGGGACTATAATTCACCCCTCCACTTT.